Following are 21 T cell receptor beta chains from one sample sequenced in a study of OX40 agonist ivuxolimab in advanced cancers. Some clones are missing from TCRdb's copy, which holds only in-frame ones; the method was immunoSEQ multiplex PCR. This sample has fewer than 70,000 clones; 75% to 90% occur once, and the top ten carry 3% to 4%. Sequencing used CD4+ or CD8+ T cells sorted from blood, obtained in a trial of the OX40 agonist ivuxolimab. The receptors shown here come from an adult with an advanced solid tumor such as melanoma, head and neck, liver or kidney cancer.

There are a few counts of this clone. This chain's CDR3 is CASSLLGESYNEQFF. CDR3 nucleotides: TGCGCCAGCAGTCTCCTAGGGGAGTCCTACAATGAGCAGTTCTTC. This chain connects TRBV5-1 to TRBJ2-1, with D perhaps TRBD1 or TRBD2 (5 bases each). Germline lookup yields CDR1 SGHRS and CDR2 YFSETQ. V dropped 5 bases and J dropped 1 base, with 13 bases sitting between them. This CDR3 has 15 amino acids.

The chain has TRBV11-2 and TRBJ1-1; no firm D call. The germline CDR1 and CDR2 sequences are SGHAT and FQNNGV. The CDR3 has 14 amino acids. Trimming shortened V by 1 base and J by 2 bases, and 8 bases separated the two germline ends. For the CDR3, the DNA is TGTGCCAGCAGCTTAGGCTACGGCAACACTGAAGCTTTCTTT. Its protein is CASSLGYGNTEAFF.

The sample holds a few counts of this clone. The chain is built from TRBV9 and TRBJ1-1; tentatively, D is TRBD1 (6 bases). V was pared by 5 bases and J by 5 bases, with 13 bases between. The CDR3 contains 13 residues. Germline V gene sequence: CDR1 SGDLS, CDR2 YYNGEE. The CDR3 sequence is CASSSGGWTEAFF. DNA for the CDR3: TGTGCCAGCAGTTCGGGGGGCTGGACTGAAGCTTTCTTT.

The genes are TRBV7-2 and TRBJ2-5; 8 positions agree with TRBD2. Germline CDR1 and CDR2: SGHTA and FQGNSA. The CDR3 spans 15 residues. J was trimmed by 4 bases and V by 3 bases; bases with no gene match: 7. CDR3 in amino acids: CASSFDGGAGETQYF. The DNA for the CDR3 is TGTGCCAGCAGCTTTGACGGGGGGGCAGGAGAGACCCAGTACTTC.

The chain uses TRBV7-6 and TRBJ2-5; 8 bases are a match to TRBD2. Germline CDR1 reads SGHVS; CDR2 reads FNYEAQ. This CDR3 has 15 amino acids. The V and J ends lost 6 bases and 3 bases, in that order; junction bases with no gene match: 9. The CDR3 loop is CASRNAGGPEETQYF. For the CDR3, the DNA is TGTGCCAGCAGAAACGCGGGGGGACCAGAAGAGACCCAGTACTTC.

This chain connects TRBV6-6 to TRBJ2-7; the D gene is possibly TRBD2 (7 bases). In germline, CDR1 is MNHNY, CDR2 SVGAGI (reference sequence). This CDR3 is built from 15 residues. V was pared by 2 bases and J by 4 bases, with 15 bases between. The CDR3 is CASSYPGGPTYEQYF. CDR3 bases: TGTGCCAGCAGTTACCCGGGGGGCCCTACTTACGAGCAGTACTTC.

The CDR3 spells CASSAGGGDYNEQFF. The CDR3 DNA is TGTGCCAGCAGCGCAGGTGGAGGGGACTACAATGAGCAGTTCTTC. This rearrangement joins TRBV7-3 to TRBJ2-1; D possibly corresponds to TRBD2 (6 bases). Germline V gene lookup returns CDR1 SGHTA and CDR2 FQGTGA. The CDR3 covers 15 residues. The ends were cut back, 5 bases at V and 3 bases at J, with 14 bases in the middle. The variable domain in full, completed from reference TRBV7-3 and TRBJ2-1, reads GAGVSQTPSNKVTEKGKYVELRCDPISGHTALYWYRQSLGQGPEFLIYFQGTGAADDSGLPNDRFFAVRPEGSVSTLKIQRTERGDSAVYLCASSAGGGDYNEQFFGPGTRLTVL.

The J gene is TRBJ1-6, the V gene TRBV28, with 8 bases fitting TRBD1. The CDR3 sequence is 16 residues long. Germline lookup yields CDR1 MDHEN and CDR2 SYDVKM. V lost 4 bases and J lost 6; bases outside the gene matches: 8. The CDR3 reads CASSSSGTGLNSPLHF. In DNA form, the CDR3 reads TGTGCCAGCAGTTCATCGGGGACAGGCCTTAATTCACCCCTCCACTTT. Full variable domain (outside the CDR3, taken from reference TRBV28 and TRBJ1-6): DVKVTQSSRYLVKRTGEKVFLECVQDMDHENMFWYRQDPGLGLRLIYFSYDVKMKEKGDIPEGYSVSREKKERFSLILESASTNQTSMYLCASSSSGTGLNSPLHFGNGTRLTVT.

In its sample, this clone was seen once. The chain is built from TRBV28 and TRBJ1-4; the D is unclear. Germline CDR1 and CDR2: MDHEN and SYDVKM. This CDR3 region has 13 residues. V shed 1 base and J shed 12 bases, with 12 bases lying between them. The CDR3, as DNA: TGTGCCAGCAGTTTATACCCGGACGGTGAACTGTTTTTT. Translating gives CASSLYPDGELFF.

The CDR3 bases are TGTGCCAGCAGCTCATCCGGGACAGAGTACGAGCAGTACTTC. This sequence encodes CASSSSGTEYEQYF. V is TRBV7-9 and J is TRBJ2-7, with 7 positions matching TRBD1. There are 14 residues in the CDR3. The V gene's germline CDR1 is SEHNR and CDR2 FQNEAQ (reference sequence). Trimming at V came to 4 bases and at J to 4 bases, leaving 7 bases not matched to a gene.

This chain uses TRBV7-2 with TRBJ2-3; D is ambiguous. Germline V CDR1 and CDR2: SGHTA, FQGNSA. With 1 base removed from V and 3 bases from J, the gap between germline ends came to 11 bases. The CDR3 covers 15 residues. The CDR3 region has the DNA TGTGCCAGCAGCTTAGTATTCGAACGGACAGATACGCAGTATTTT. It yields the protein CASSLVFERTDTQYF.

J is TRBJ2-5 and V is TRBV7-2, with D hard to call. The germline V gene encodes CDR1 SGHTA and CDR2 FQGNSA. Trimming left V 1 base short and J 4 bases short, with 16 bases between. CDR3 length: 16 amino acids. The CDR3 is CASSLDQVATRETQYF. CDR3 coding DNA: TGTGCCAGCAGCTTAGATCAGGTCGCGACTCGAGAGACCCAGTACTTC.

J is TRBJ2-7 and V is TRBV4-1; 8 bases agree with TRBD1. J gave up 2 bases and V 2 bases, and 5 bases lay outside the gene matches. The CDR3 sequence is 15 residues long. In germline, CDR1 is MGHRA, CDR2 YSYEKL. Here the CDR3 DNA reads TGCGCCAGCAGCCAACTGGACAGGGTTGCCTACGAGCAGTACTTC. It is translated as CASSQLDRVAYEQYF.

The chain couples TRBV5-1 to TRBJ2-5, with D tentatively TRBD1 or TRBD2 (5 bases each). Germline loops: CDR1 SGHRS, CDR2 YFSETQ. Trimming pared 7 bases from V and 4 bases from J, leaving 5 bases between. The CDR3 has 10 amino acids. The CDR3 DNA reads as TGCGCCAGCGGGGGAGAGACCCAGTACTTC. It is translated as CASGGETQYF.

The rearrangement uses TRBV7-3 and TRBJ1-1, with D possibly being TRBD1 (5 bases). Trimming shortened V by 3 bases and J by 0 bases, and 11 bases separated the two germline ends. Per the germline V gene, CDR1 is SGHTA and CDR2 is FQGTGA. The CDR3 loop spans 15 amino acids. The CDR3 sequence is CASSLGGLVNTEAFF. The CDR3, as DNA: TGTGCCAGCAGCTTGGGGGGTTTAGTGAACACTGAAGCTTTCTTT.

This clone was counted a single time. This chain connects TRBV6-5 to TRBJ2-7; no clear D. This CDR3 comprises 14 residues. CDR1 is MNHEY and CDR2 is SVGAGI in the germline V gene. Trimming took off 2 bases at V and 2 bases at J, with 10 bases between the two ends. CDR3 DNA sequence: TGTGCCAGCAGTTACCGACCCGGCCCCTACGAGCAGTACTTC. Translating gives CASSYRPGPYEQYF.

The J gene is TRBJ1-5, the V gene TRBV4-1; D call uncertain. There are 14 residues in the CDR3. Trimming shortened V by 5 bases and J by 2 bases, and 10 bases separated the two germline ends. Per germline, CDR1 MGHRA and CDR2 YSYEKL. CDR3 residues: CASSDDGRNQPQHF. The DNA for the CDR3 is TGCGCCAGCAGCGACGACGGTCGCAATCAGCCCCAGCATTTT.

This chain connects TRBV7-9 to TRBJ1-2; D is unresolved. This CDR3 has 14 residues. Between the trimmed V and J ends, which lost 0 bases and 7 bases, there was a span of 12 bases. Per germline, CDR1 SEHNR and CDR2 FQNEAQ (reference sequence). CDR3 amino acids: CASSLAFRQAGYTF. In DNA, the CDR3 is TGTGCCAGCAGCTTAGCTTTTAGACAAGCTGGCTACACCTTC.

The chain employs TRBV27 and TRBJ2-2, with 14 bases matching TRBD2. V lost 1 base and J lost 3; bases outside the gene matches: 10. Germline-derived CDR1 and CDR2 are MNHEY and SMNVEV (reference sequence). The CDR3 is 20 amino acids. CDR3 loop: CASSLYSGLAGGRDTGELFF. As DNA, the CDR3 is TGTGCCAGCAGTTTATACTCCGGACTAGCGGGGGGACGGGACACCGGGGAGCTGTTTTTT.

V and J are TRBV7-9 and TRBJ2-3; TRBD1 aligns across 10 bases. Germline CDR1 is SEHNR and CDR2 is FQNEAQ (reference sequence). The V and J ends lost 10 bases and 4 bases, in that order; junction bases with no gene match: 5. This CDR3 has 13 amino acids. The CDR3 DNA follows: TGTGCCATCAAAGGGACAGGGGCAGATACGCAGTATTTT. This translates into CAIKGTGADTQYF. Using reference TRBV7-9 and TRBJ2-3 for the parts outside the CDR3, the full variable domain is DTGVSQNPRHKITKRGQNVTFRCDPISEHNRLYWYRQTLGQGPEFLTYFQNEAQLEKSRLLSDRFSAERPKGSFSTLEIQRTEQGDSAMYLCAIKGTGADTQYFGPGTRLTVL.

This sequence joins TRBV14 and TRBJ2-3; D gene unclear. The CDR3 length is 16 residues. V shed 1 base and J shed 9 bases, with 20 bases lying between them. In germline, CDR1 is SGHDN, CDR2 FVKESK. The CDR3 region has the DNA TGTGCCAGCAGCCAAGGCCCCCTAGGGTACGAGACAACGCAGTATTTT. Protein: CASSQGPLGYETTQYF. Complete variable domain (other parts from reference TRBV14 and TRBJ2-3): EAGVTQFPSHSVIEKGQTVTLRCDPISGHDNLYWYRRVMGKEIKFLLHFVKESKQDESGMPNNRFLAERTGGTYSTLKVQPAELEDSGVYFCASSQGPLGYETTQYFGPGTRLTVL.